This T cell receptor beta chain originates from a study of T cell responses to AZD1222 COVID-19 vaccine. V shed 0 bases and J shed 1 base, with 7 bases lying between them. The germline CDR1 and CDR2 sequences are SGHRS and YFSETQ. CDR3 length: 15 amino acids. TCRdb keeps only in-frame clones here, not all; method: immunoSEQ multiplex PCR. The sample includes 150,000 to 200,000 clones, approximately 87% seen only once; the top ten take 2.5% to 3%. Note on this clone: Its antigen is not known.

Study outcomes and limitations: As reported, nearly half of all spike-specific TCRs target variant regions that are unmutated. A rise in Spike-specific TCR breadth and depth followed two AZD1222 doses. Mostly white British, mostly female donors; authors suggested clonal diversity may be underestimated. Researchers report vaccine-associated CD4 TCRs spanning spike, with dominance at 160-218 and 743-854.

This sequence was found in an adult in good health. Sample: peripheral blood, taken on day 0 of MenACWY control vaccination. J is TRBJ2-2 and V is TRBV5-1; a possible D gene is TRBD2 (5 bases). CDR3: CASSLGGLNTGELFF. In nucleotides, the CDR3 is TGCGCCAGCAGCTTGGGCGGACTGAACACCGGGGAGCTGTTTTTT.